The T cell receptor beta chain under discussion was sequenced for a study of blood T cell repertoires in COVID-19. Authors' analysis steps: Amplification from reference gene primers served as the basis for estimated nucleated cell counts. Here immunoSEQ multiplex PCR was the method, and the copy in TCRdb shows in-frame clones only, minus some. D and trimming were read from the DNA, whereas the V and J calls and clone size are those reported in that table. The sample has roughly 63,000 clones; around 79% are singletons. This clonotype originated in a human donor in a cohort sampled during active COVID-19. The specimen was peripheral blood.

CDR3 amino acids: CASSPTDRRNTIYF. The CDR3 DNA is TGTGCCAGCAGTCCTACGGACAGGCGAAACACCATATATTTT. This chain joins TRBV27 and TRBJ1-3; 7 bases line up with TRBD1. The ends lost 5 bases at V and 5 bases at J; junction bases unmatched: 6. The germline V gene has CDR1 MNHEY and CDR2 SMNVEV (reference sequence). The CDR3 has 14 amino acids.